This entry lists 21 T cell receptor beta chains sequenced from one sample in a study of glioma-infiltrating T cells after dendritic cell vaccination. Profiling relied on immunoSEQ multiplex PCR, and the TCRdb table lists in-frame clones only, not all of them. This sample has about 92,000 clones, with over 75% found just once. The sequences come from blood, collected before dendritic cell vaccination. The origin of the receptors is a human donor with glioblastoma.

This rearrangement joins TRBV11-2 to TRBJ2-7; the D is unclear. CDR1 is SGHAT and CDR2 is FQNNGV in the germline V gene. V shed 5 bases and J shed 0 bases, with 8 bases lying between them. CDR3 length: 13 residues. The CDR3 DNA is TGTGCCAGCAGCCGACTCCCCTCCTACGAGCAGTACTTC. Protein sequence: CASSRLPSYEQYF.

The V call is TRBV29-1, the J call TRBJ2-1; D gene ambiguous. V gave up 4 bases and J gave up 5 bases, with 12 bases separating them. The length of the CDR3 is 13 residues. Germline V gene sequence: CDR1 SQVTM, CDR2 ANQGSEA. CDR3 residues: CSVALPLHNEQFF. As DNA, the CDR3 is TGCAGCGTTGCCCTTCCTCTCCACAATGAGCAGTTCTTC.

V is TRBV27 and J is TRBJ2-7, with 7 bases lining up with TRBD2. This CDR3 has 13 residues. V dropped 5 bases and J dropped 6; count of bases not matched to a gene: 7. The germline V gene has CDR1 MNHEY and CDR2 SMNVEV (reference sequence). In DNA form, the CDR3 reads TGTGCCAGCAGTCCGACTAGCTGGGGCGAGCAGTACTTC. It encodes CASSPTSWGEQYF.

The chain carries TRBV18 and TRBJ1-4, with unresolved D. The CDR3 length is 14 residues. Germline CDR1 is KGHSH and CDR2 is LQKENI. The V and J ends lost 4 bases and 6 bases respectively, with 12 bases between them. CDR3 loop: CASSRTTRDEKLFF. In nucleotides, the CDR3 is TGTGCCAGCTCACGAACCACCCGGGATGAAAAACTGTTTTTT.

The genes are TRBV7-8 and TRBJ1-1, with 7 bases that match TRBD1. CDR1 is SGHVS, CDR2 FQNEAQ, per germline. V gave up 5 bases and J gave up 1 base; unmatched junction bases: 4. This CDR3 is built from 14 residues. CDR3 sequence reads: CASSPQGGNTEAFF. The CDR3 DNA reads TGTGCCAGCAGCCCGCAGGGGGGGAACACTGAAGCTTTCTTT.

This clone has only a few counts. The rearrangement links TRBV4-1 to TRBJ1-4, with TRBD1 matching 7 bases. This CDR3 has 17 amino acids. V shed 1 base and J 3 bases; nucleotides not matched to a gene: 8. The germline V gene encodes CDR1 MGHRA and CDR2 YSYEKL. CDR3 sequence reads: CASSQVLRGVANEKLFF. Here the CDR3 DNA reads TGCGCCAGCAGCCAAGTTCTCAGGGGGGTAGCTAATGAAAAACTGTTTTTT.

DNA for the CDR3: TGCGCCAGCAGCTTGGAGGGTGCGGGCCCCTACGAGCAGTACTTC. Translation gives CASSLEGAGPYEQYF. The chain is built from TRBV5-1 and TRBJ2-7, with D possibly TRBD2 on 5 matching bases. The CDR3 contains 15 residues. Germline assignment: CDR1 SGHRS and CDR2 YFSETQ. V lost 0 bases to trimming and J lost 2 bases, with 12 bases between them.

CDR3 coding DNA: TGTGCCAGCAAGACAGGGGGCAGTGGTGGCTATGGCTACACCTTC. It translates to CASKTGGSGGYGYTF. The chain joins TRBV6-6 to TRBJ1-2, with TRBD1 matching over 10 bases. The germline gives CDR1 MNHNY, CDR2 SVGAGI (reference sequence). This CDR3 contains 15 residues. The trim removed 7 bases at V and 4 bases at J, leaving 9 bases unmatched.

The CDR3 nucleotides read TGTGCCAGCAGTTACAGGGGACAGGGGTCATCCTACGAGCAGTACTTC. Protein product: CASSYRGQGSSYEQYF. The gene calls are TRBV6-5 and TRBJ2-7, with 10 bases matching TRBD1. The CDR3 is made up of 16 amino acids. The V gene end was trimmed by 2 bases and the J gene end by 1 base; junction bases not matched to a gene: 5. Germline V CDR1 and CDR2: MNHEY, SVGAGI.

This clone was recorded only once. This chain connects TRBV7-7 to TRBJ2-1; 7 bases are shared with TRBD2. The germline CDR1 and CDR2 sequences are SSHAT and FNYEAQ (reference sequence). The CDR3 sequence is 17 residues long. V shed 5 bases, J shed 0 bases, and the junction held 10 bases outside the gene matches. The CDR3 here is CASSRSPSGGSYNEQFF. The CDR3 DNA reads TGTGCCAGCAGCCGCTCCCCTAGCGGAGGCTCCTACAATGAGCAGTTCTTC.

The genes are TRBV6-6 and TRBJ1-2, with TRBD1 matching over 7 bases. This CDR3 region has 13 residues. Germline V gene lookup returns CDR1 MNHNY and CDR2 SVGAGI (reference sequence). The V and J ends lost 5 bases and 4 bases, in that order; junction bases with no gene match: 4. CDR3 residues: CASSRDSVYGYTF. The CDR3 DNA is TGTGCCAGCAGTCGGGACAGTGTCTATGGCTACACCTTC.

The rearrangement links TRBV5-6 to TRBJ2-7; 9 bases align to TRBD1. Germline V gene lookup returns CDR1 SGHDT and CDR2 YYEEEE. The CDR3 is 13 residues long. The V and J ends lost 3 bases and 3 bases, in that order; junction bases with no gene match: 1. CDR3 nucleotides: TGTGCCAGCAGCTCGGGACAGGGCTACGAGCAGTACTTC. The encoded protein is CASSSGQGYEQYF.

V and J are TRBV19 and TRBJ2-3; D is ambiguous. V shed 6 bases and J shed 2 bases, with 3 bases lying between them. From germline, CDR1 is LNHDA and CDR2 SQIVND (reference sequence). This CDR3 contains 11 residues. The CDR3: CASSNTDTQYF. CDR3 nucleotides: TGTGCCAGTAGCAACACAGATACGCAGTATTTT. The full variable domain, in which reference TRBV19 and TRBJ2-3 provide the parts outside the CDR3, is DGGITQSPKYLFRKEGQNVTLSCEQNLNHDAMYWYRQDPGQGLRLIYYSQIVNDFQKGDIAEGYSVSREKKESFPLTVTSAQKNPTAFYLCASSNTDTQYFGPGTRLTVL.

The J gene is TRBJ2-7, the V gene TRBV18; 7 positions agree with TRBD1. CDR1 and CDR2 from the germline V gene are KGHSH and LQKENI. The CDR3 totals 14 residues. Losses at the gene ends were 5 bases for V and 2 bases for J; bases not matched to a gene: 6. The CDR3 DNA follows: TGTGCCAGCTCAGTAGCACAGGGGCCCTACGAGCAGTACTTC. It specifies CASSVAQGPYEQYF.

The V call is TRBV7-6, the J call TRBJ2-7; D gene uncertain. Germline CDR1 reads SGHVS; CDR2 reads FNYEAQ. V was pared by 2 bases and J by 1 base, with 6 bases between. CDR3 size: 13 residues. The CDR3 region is CASSLSLSYEQYF. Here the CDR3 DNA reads TGTGCCAGCAGCTTATCGTTGTCCTACGAGCAGTACTTC.

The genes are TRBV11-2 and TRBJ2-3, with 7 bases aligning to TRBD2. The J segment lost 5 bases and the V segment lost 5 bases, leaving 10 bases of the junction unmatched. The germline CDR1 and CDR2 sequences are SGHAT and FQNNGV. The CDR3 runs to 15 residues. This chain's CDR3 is CASSPEGLVRDTQYF. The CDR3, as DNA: TGTGCCAGCAGCCCAGAAGGACTAGTGAGAGATACGCAGTATTTT. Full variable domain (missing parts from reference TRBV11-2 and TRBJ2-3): EAGVAQSPRYKIIEKRQSVAFWCNPISGHATLYWYQQILGQGPKLLIQFQNNGVVDDSQLPKDRFSAERLKGVDSTLKIQPAKLEDSAVYLCASSPEGLVRDTQYFGPGTRLTVL.

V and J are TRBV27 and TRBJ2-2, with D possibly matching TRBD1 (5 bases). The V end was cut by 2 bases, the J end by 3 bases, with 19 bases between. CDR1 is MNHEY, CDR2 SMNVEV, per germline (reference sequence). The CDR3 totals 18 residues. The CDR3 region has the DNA TGTGCCAGCAGTTTAGCAGGGCAGGGATTTTTGTACACCGGGGAGCTGTTTTTT. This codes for CASSLAGQGFLYTGELFF.

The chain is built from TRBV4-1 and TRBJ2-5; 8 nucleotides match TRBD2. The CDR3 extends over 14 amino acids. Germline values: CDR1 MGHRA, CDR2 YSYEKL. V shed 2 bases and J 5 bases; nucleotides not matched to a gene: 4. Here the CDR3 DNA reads TGCGCCAGCAGCCAATCCGGGACTAGTGAGACCCAGTACTTC. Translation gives CASSQSGTSETQYF.

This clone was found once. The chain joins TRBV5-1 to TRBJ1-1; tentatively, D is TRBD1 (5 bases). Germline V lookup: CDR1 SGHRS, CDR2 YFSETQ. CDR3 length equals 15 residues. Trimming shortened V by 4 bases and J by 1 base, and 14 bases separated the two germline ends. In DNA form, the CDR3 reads TGCGCCAGCAGCCCAGGACACTCCGCGAACACTGAAGCTTTCTTT. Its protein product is CASSPGHSANTEAFF.

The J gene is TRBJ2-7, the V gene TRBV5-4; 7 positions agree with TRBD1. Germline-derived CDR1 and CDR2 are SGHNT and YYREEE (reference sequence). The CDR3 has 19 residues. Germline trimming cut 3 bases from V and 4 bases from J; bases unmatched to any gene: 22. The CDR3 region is CASSSVLIGTDPNYYEQYF. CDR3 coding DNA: TGTGCCAGCAGCTCTGTACTCATCGGGACAGACCCTAACTATTACGAGCAGTACTTC.

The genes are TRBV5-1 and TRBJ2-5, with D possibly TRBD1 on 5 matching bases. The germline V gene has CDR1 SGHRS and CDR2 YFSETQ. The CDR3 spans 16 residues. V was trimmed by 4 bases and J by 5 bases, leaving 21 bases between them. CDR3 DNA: TGCGCCAGCAGCCCCTCTCAGGGTCCTGGAGTGGAGACCCAGTACTTC. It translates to CASSPSQGPGVETQYF.